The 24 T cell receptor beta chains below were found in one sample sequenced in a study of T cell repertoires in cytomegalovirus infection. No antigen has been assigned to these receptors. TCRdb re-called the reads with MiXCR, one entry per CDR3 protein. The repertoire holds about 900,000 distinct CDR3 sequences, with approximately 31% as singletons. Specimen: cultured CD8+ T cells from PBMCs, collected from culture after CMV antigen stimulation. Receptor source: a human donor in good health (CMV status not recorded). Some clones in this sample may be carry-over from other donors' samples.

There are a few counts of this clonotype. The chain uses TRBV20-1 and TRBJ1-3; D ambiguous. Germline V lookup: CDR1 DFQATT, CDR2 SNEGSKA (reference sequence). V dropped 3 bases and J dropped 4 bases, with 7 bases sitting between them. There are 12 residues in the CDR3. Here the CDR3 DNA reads TGCAGTGCTAGCGACGCGGGAAACACCATATATTTT. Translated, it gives CSASDAGNTIYF.

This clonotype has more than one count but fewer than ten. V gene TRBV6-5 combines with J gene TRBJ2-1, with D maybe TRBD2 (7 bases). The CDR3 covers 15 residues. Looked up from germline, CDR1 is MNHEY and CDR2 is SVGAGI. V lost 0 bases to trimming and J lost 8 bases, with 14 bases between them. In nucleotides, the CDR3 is TGTGCCAGCAGTTACTCCCCGGGGGGCCGCGATGAGCAGTTCTTC. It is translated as CASSYSPGGRDEQFF.

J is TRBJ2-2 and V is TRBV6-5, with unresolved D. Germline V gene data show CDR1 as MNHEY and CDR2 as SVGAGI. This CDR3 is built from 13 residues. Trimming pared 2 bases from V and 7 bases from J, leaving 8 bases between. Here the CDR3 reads CASSYPPNGELFF. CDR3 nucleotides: TGTGCCAGCAGTTACCCCCCTAACGGGGAGCTGTTTTTT.

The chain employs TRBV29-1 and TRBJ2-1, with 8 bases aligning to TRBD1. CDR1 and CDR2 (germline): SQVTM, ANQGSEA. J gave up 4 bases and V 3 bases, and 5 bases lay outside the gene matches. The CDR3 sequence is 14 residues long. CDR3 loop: CSVEAGQVYNEQFF. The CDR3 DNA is TGCAGCGTTGAGGCGGGACAGGTTTACAATGAGCAGTTCTTC.

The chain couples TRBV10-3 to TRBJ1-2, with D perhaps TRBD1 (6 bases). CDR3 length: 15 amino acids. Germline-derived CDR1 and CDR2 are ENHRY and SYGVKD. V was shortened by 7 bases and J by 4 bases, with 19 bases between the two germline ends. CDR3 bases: TGTGCCATCACCGCGCGGAAGGGGGGGACCTATGGCTACACCTTC. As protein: CAITARKGGTYGYTF.

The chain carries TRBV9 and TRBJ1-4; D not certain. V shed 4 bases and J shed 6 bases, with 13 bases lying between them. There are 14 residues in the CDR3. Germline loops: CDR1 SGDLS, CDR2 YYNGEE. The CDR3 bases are TGTGCCAGCAGCCTCCCCGGAGCCCATGAAAAACTGTTTTTT. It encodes CASSLPGAHEKLFF.

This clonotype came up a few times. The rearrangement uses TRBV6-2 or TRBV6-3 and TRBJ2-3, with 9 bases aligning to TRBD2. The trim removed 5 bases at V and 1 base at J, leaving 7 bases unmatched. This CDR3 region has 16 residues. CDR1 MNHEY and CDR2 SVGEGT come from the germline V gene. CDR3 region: CASSRLADRGTDTQYF. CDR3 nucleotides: TGTGCCAGCAGTCGACTAGCGGATAGGGGCACAGATACGCAGTATTTT.

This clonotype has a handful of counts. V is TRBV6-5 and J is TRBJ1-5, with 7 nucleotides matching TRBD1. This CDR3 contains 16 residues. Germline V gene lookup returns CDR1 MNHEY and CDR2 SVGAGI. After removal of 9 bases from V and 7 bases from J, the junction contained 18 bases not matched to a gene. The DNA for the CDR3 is TGTGCCAGTAAGCAGGGGGTGAGCAGGGAAGACCAGCCCCAGCATTTT. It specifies CASKQGVSREDQPQHF.

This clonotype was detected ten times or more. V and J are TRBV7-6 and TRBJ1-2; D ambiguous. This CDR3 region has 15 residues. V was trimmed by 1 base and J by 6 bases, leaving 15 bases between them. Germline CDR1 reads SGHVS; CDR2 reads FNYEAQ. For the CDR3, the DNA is TGTGCCAGCAGCTTAGGCCCGGTTCTAAGTGATGGCTACACCTTC. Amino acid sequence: CASSLGPVLSDGYTF. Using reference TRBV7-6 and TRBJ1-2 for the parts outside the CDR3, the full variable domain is GAGVSQSPRYKVTKRGQDVALRCDPISGHVSLYWYRQALGQGPEFLTYFNYEAQQDKSGLPNDRFSAERPEGSISTLTIQRTEQRDSAMYRCASSLGPVLSDGYTFGSGTRLTVV.

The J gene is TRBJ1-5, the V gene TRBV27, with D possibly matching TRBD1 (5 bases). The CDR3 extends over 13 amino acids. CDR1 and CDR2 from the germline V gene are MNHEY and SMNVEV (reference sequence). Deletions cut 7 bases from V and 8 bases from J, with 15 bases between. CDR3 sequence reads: CASTSRRGEPQHF. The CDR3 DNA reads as TGTGCCAGCACCTCTCGGAGGGGTGAGCCCCAGCATTTT.

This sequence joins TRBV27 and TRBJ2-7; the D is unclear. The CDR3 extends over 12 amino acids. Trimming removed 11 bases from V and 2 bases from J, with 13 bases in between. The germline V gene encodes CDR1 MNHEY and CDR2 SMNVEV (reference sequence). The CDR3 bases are TGTGCCGTTACCGGGCCGACCTACGAGCAGTACTTC. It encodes CAVTGPTYEQYF.

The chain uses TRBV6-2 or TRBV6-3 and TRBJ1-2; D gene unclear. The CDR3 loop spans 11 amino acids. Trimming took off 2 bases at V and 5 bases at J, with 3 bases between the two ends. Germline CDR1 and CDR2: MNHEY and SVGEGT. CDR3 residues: CASSYPYGYTF. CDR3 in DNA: TGTGCCAGCAGTTACCCGTATGGCTACACCTTC.

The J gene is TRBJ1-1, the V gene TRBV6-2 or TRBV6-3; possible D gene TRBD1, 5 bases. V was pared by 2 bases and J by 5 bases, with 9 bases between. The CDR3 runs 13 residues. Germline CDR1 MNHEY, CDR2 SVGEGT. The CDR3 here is CASSYEGITEAFF. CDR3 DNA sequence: TGTGCCAGCAGTTACGAGGGGATTACTGAAGCTTTCTTT.

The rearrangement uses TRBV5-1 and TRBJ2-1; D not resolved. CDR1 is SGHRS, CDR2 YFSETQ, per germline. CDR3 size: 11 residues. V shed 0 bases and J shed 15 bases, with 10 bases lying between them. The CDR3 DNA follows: TGCGCCAGCAGCTTGGCGTGGGAACCGTTCTTC. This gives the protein CASSLAWEPFF. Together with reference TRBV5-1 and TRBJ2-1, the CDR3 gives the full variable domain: KAGVTQTPRYLIKTRGQQVTLSCSPISGHRSVSWYQQTPGQGLQFLFEYFSETQRNKGNFPGRFSGRQFSNSRSEMNVSTLELGDSALYLCASSLAWEPFFGPGTRLTVL.

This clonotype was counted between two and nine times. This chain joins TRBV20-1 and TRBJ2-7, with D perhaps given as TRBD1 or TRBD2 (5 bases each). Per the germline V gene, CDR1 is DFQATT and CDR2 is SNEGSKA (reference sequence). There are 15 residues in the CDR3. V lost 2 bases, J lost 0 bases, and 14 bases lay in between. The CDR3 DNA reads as TGCAGTGCTAGACTCCGGGACCTCAACTCCTACGAGCAGTACTTC. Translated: CSARLRDLNSYEQYF.

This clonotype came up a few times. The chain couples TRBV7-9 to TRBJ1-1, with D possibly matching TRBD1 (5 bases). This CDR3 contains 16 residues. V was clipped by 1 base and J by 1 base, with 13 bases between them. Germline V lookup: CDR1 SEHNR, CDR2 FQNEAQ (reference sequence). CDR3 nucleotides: TGTGCCAGCAGCTTAGTCTTCGACAGTCGGAACACTGAAGCTTTCTTT. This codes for CASSLVFDSRNTEAFF. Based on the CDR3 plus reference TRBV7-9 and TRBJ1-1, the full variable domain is DTGVSQNPRHKITKRGQNVTFRCDPISEHNRLYWYRQTLGQGPEFLTYFQNEAQLEKSRLLSDRFSAERPKGSFSTLEIQRTEQGDSAMYLCASSLVFDSRNTEAFFGQGTRLTVV.

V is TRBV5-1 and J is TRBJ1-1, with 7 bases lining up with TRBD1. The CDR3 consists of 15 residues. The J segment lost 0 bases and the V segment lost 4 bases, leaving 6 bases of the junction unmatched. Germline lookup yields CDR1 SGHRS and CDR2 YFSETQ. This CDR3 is CASSAWDSMNTEAFF. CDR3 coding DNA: TGCGCCAGCAGCGCATGGGACAGTATGAACACTGAAGCTTTCTTT.

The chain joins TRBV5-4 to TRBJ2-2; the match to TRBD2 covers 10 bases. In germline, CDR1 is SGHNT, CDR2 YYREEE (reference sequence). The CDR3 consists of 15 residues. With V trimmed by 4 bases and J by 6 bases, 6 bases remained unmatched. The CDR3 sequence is CASSPSGGGPGELFF. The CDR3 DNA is TGTGCCAGCAGCCCGAGCGGGGGGGGACCCGGGGAGCTGTTTTTT.

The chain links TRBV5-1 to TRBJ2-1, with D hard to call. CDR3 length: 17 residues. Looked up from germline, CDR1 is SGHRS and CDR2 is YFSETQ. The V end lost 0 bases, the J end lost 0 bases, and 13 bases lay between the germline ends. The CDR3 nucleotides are TGCGCCAGCAGCTTGGGTGGATCAGGTAGCTCCTACAATGAGCAGTTCTTC. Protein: CASSLGGSGSSYNEQFF. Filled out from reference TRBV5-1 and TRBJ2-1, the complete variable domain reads KAGVTQTPRYLIKTRGQQVTLSCSPISGHRSVSWYQQTPGQGLQFLFEYFSETQRNKGNFPGRFSGRQFSNSRSEMNVSTLELGDSALYLCASSLGGSGSSYNEQFFGPGTRLTVL.

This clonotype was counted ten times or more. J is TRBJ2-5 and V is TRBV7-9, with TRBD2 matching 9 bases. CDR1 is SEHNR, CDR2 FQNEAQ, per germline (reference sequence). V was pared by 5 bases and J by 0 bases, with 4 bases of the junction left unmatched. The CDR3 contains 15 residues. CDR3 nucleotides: TGTGCCAGCAGCATGCTAGCGGGAAACCAAGAGACCCAGTACTTC. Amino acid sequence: CASSMLAGNQETQYF.

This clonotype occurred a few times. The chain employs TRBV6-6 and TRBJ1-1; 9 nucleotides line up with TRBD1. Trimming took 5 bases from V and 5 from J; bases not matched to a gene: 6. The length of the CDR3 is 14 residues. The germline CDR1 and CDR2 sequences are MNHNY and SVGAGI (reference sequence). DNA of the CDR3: TGTGCCAGCAGTGCCGGGACAGGGAGGACTGAAGCTTTCTTT. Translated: CASSAGTGRTEAFF.

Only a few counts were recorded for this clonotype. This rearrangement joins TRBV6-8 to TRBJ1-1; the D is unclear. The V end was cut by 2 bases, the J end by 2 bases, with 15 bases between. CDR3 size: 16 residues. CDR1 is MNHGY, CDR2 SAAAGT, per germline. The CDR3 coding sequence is TGTGCCAGCAGTTACATCCTGAAAAAGGGAAACACTGAAGCTTTCTTT. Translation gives CASSYILKKGNTEAFF.

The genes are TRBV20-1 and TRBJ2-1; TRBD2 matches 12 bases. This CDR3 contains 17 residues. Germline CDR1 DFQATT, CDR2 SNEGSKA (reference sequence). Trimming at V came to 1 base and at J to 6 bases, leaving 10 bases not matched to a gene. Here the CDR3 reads CSARVASGGALSNEQFF. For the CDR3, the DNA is TGCAGTGCTAGAGTGGCTAGCGGGGGGGCATTGAGCAATGAGCAGTTCTTC.

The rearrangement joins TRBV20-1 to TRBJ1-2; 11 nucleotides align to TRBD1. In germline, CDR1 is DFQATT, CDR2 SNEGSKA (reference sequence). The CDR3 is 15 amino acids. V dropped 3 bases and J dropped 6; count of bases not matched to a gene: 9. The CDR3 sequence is CSARPLGQGADGYTF. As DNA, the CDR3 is TGCAGTGCTAGGCCCCTAGGACAGGGGGCTGATGGCTACACCTTC.